The sequence of this T cell receptor (beta chain) was determined in a study of cytomegalovirus exposure and HLA in healthy donors. Study information: A later analysis reported the approximately 120 validation repertoires used the same platform as the approximately 670 first-cohort repertoires. The study, taken as a whole, reports: Per published reports, the classifier diagnosed cytomegalovirus status with high specificity and sensitivity. Cytomegalovirus-associated status was assigned to around 160 TCR beta chains.

Profiling relied on immunoSEQ multiplex PCR, and the TCRdb table lists in-frame clones only, not all of them. The table includes about 200,000 clones, approximately 87% detected once. With respect to this clone: The antigen is undetermined.

This TCR was sampled from a woman between 18 and 29 years old in good health and CMV-seronegative. The sample comprised PBMCs.

DNA for the CDR3: TGTGCCACCAGCCGGTCCAGGGGATACGAGCAGTACTTC. Its protein is CATSRSRGYEQYF. The V call is TRBV15, the J call TRBJ2-7; D perhaps matches TRBD1 (6 bases). The CDR3 consists of 13 residues. Germline CDR1 reads LNHNV; CDR2 reads YYDKDF (reference sequence). V was pared by 5 bases and J by 4 bases, with 12 bases between. Supplemented by reference TRBV15 and TRBJ2-7, the full variable domain reads DAMVIQNPRYQVTQFGKPVTLSCSQTLNHNVMYWYQQKSSQAPKLLFHYYDKDFNNEADTPDNFQSRRPNTSFCFLDIRSPGLGDTAMYLCATSRSRGYEQYFGPGTRLTVT.